This TCR beta chain was sequenced for a study of beta chain features in type 1 diabetes. Study information: Cell yields, age and gender were similar between patients and healthy donors.

This clone was seen only a few times. The antigen is unknown. The sample carries other DNA sequences with the same CDR3. Study results and caveats: Among patients with Type 1 diabetes, TCRB CDR3s were moderately but significantly shorter in every one of the four CD4+ subsets. The naive, central memory and Treg TCRB repertoires looked more alike in patients than they did in healthy donors.

What was sequenced were expressed TCRB transcripts, since all of the isolated RNA had been reverse transcribed. Some clones are missing from TCRdb's copy, which holds only in-frame ones; the method was immunoSEQ multiplex PCR. Altogether under 850,000 clones are present, 13% being singletons, with the ten largest covering less than 0.025%. Each sorted population was over 95% pure. Between the trimmed V and J ends, which lost 0 bases and 7 bases, there was a span of 8 bases. Germline lookup yields CDR1 SGHRS and CDR2 YFSETQ. The CDR3 runs to 13 residues. This receptor was taken from a man between 18 and 29 years old with type 1 diabetes. The sequencing input was naive CD4+ T cells from blood. The rearrangement links TRBV5-1 to TRBJ1-5; unclear D gene. The CDR3 DNA reads TGCGCCAGCAGCTTGGGAGCGGGGCAGCCCCAGCATTTT. It is translated as CASSLGAGQPQHF.